Shown below are 14 T cell receptor beta chains from a single sample sequenced in a study of blood T cells in healthy people across ages. Next came a second PCR, run for about 7 to 12 cycles, which used a sample-barcoded 5' primer along with a J-beta primer mix. TCRdb fed the 5' RACE reads into MiXCR, producing one record per CDR3 protein. The top ten clones hold roughly 37% of a sample with around 800,000 distinct CDR3 sequences, roughly 53% of them seen once. The sequenced sample was blood. The receptors derive from a man at least 80 years old in good health.

A word on this clonotype: The junction does not match germline at one end; this may be a read error. The genes are TRBV28 and TRBJ2-1; 7 nucleotides match TRBD2. The CDR3 covers 16 residues. CDR1 is MDHEN and CDR2 is SYDVKM in the germline V gene. CDR3 region: CASGLGFGGRYNEQFF. CDR3 DNA sequence: TGTGCCAGCGGTTTAGGATTCGGGGGGAGGTACAATGAGCAGTTCTTC.

The table lists this clonotype with a few counts. The chain uses TRBV18 and TRBJ2-4; D call uncertain. The better agreement between TRBJ2-7 and the DNA end casts doubt on the J call. The germline CDR1 and CDR2 sequences are KGHSH and LQKENI. The CDR3 totals 15 residues. The CDR3, as DNA: TGTGCCAGCTCACCAGCAGGCGGAACTACGAACGAGCAGTACTTC. Encoded protein: CASSPAGGTTNEQYF.

The chain employs TRBV14 and TRBJ2-1; no clear D. This CDR3 is built from 16 residues. CDR1 and CDR2 (germline): SGHDN, FVKESK. Deletions cut 1 base from V and 0 bases from J, with 10 bases between. The CDR3: CASSQGLRTSYNEQFF. CDR3 coding DNA: TGTGCCAGCAGCCAAGGCCTCCGGACCTCCTACAATGAGCAGTTCTTC. Full variable domain (outside the CDR3, taken from reference TRBV14 and TRBJ2-1): EAGVTQFPSHSVIEKGQTVTLRCDPISGHDNLYWYRRVMGKEIKFLLHFVKESKQDESGMPNNRFLAERTGGTYSTLKVQPAELEDSGVYFCASSQGLRTSYNEQFFGPGTRLTVL.

V usage is TRBV3-1 and J usage is TRBJ2-2, with 9 nucleotides matching TRBD2. The J segment lost 5 bases and the V segment lost 6 bases, leaving 7 bases of the junction unmatched. The V gene's germline CDR1 is LGHDT and CDR2 YNNKEL (reference sequence). The CDR3 has 15 amino acids. CDR3 bases: TGTGCCAGCAGTTGGACTAGCGTTGGTACCGGGGAGCTGTTTTTT. This gives the protein CASSWTSVGTGELFF.

A few counts support this clonotype. V is TRBV5-1 and J is TRBJ1-1; D unresolved. Germline CDR1 is SGHRS and CDR2 is YFSETQ. The CDR3 spans 16 residues. Trimming cost V 0 bases and J 0 bases, with 12 bases left between them. The chain's CDR3 is CASSLAQGRMNTEAFF. DNA of the CDR3: TGCGCCAGCAGCTTGGCCCAAGGTCGGATGAACACTGAAGCTTTCTTT. Combining the CDR3 with reference TRBV5-1 and TRBJ1-1 gives the whole variable domain KAGVTQTPRYLIKTRGQQVTLSCSPISGHRSVSWYQQTPGQGLQFLFEYFSETQRNKGNFPGRFSGRQFSNSRSEMNVSTLELGDSALYLCASSLAQGRMNTEAFFGQGTRLTVV.

A remark on this clonotype: One junction end disagrees with the germline gene, perhaps due to a read error. The chain is built from TRBV28 and TRBJ1-4; TRBD1 is a possible D gene (5 bases). This CDR3 contains 13 residues. CDR1 and CDR2 (germline): MDHEN, SYDVKM. CDR3 coding DNA: TGTGTCAGCAGTTTGTTAGGCCTGGAGGGGCTGTTTTTT. This sequence encodes CVSSLLGLEGLFF. Variable domain in full (rest from reference TRBV28 and TRBJ1-4): DVKVTQSSRYLVKRTGEKVFLECVQDMDHENMFWYRQDPGLGLRLIYFSYDVKMKEKGDIPEGYSVSREKKERFSLILESASTNQTSMYLCVSSLLGLEGLFFGSGTQLSVL.

About this clonotype itself: A much more abundant neighbour one base away suggests this may be a read error. This chain connects TRBV9 to TRBJ2-1; TRBD2 matches at 11 bases. This CDR3 is 18 amino acids long. Germline loops: CDR1 SGDLS, CDR2 YYNGEE. Trimming cost V 6 bases and J 9 bases; bases outside gene matches: 20. CDR3 region: CASNLRGVAGGPDGEQFF. In DNA, the CDR3 is TGTGCCAGCAACTTAAGAGGAGTAGCGGGAGGGCCTGACGGTGAGCAGTTCTTC.

V and J are TRBV11-2 and TRBJ2-1, with TRBD2 matching over 7 bases. V lost 1 base, J lost 7 bases, and 10 bases stayed unmatched. The germline CDR1 and CDR2 sequences are SGHAT and FQNNGV. The CDR3 has 16 amino acids. CDR3 coding DNA: TGTGCCAGCAGCTTAGGGTTTAGCGGGTTGGGAAATGAGCAGTTCTTC. Its protein product is CASSLGFSGLGNEQFF.

Only a few counts were recorded for this clonotype. The genes are TRBV28 and TRBJ2-7, with 8 bases matching TRBD2. The trim removed 4 bases at V and 4 bases at J, leaving 9 bases unmatched. Germline V gives CDR1 MDHEN, CDR2 SYDVKM. CDR3 length equals 15 residues. In DNA, the CDR3 is TGTGCCAGCAGTTCGCCGGGGGGGCCGTATTACGAGCAGTACTTC. Residues: CASSSPGGPYYEQYF.

A few counts support this clonotype. In nucleotides, the CDR3 is TGCAGTGCTAGAGATCCGACCACTGCCGGACACGAGCAGTACTTC. Translating gives CSARDPTTAGHEQYF. The chain uses TRBV20-1 and TRBJ2-7; no firm D call. The CDR3 contains 15 residues. Germline CDR1 is DFQATT and CDR2 is SNEGSKA (reference sequence). Deletions cut 0 bases from V and 5 bases from J, with 17 bases between.

This clonotype was counted at least ten times. The chain joins TRBV29-1 to TRBJ2-1; tentative D call: TRBD2 (5 bases). The germline CDR1 and CDR2 sequences are SQVTM and ANQGSEA. V was shortened by 4 bases and J by 6 bases, with 7 bases between the two germline ends. CDR3 length: 11 amino acids. The CDR3 loop is CSVGESNEQFF. For the CDR3, the DNA is TGCAGCGTTGGGGAGAGCAATGAGCAGTTCTTC.

This rearrangement joins TRBV20-1 to TRBJ2-7; 9 bases fit TRBD2. Germline CDR1 and CDR2: DFQATT and SNEGSKA (reference sequence). The CDR3 is made up of 15 amino acids. With 0 bases clipped from V and 7 bases from J, the junction kept 10 bases outside the gene matches. The CDR3 is CSAREVAGGLGEQYF. DNA of the CDR3: TGCAGTGCTAGAGAAGTGGCGGGAGGGCTCGGGGAGCAGTACTTC.

The chain is built from TRBV24-1 and TRBJ2-7; D assignment may be TRBD1 or TRBD2 (6 bases each). Germline values: CDR1 KGHDR, CDR2 SFDVKD. V was pared by 2 bases and J by 3 bases, with 10 bases between. This CDR3 has 14 residues. The CDR3 here is CATSDSGGLYEQYF. CDR3 nucleotide sequence: TGTGCCACCAGTGATTCCGGGGGCCTCTACGAGCAGTACTTC.

This clonotype was detected only a few times. This may arise from a read error, as a much more abundant clone is one base away. This chain uses TRBV20-1 with TRBJ2-7, with 11 nucleotides matching TRBD2. The CDR3 has 15 amino acids. Germline CDR1 reads DFQATT; CDR2 reads SNEGSKA (reference sequence). The V and J ends lost 1 base and 9 bases, in that order; junction bases with no gene match: 11. CDR3 region: CSARVTSGSQDGQYF. The CDR3 coding sequence is TGCAGTGCTAGAGTTACTAGCGGGAGTCAGGACGGGCAGTACTTC.